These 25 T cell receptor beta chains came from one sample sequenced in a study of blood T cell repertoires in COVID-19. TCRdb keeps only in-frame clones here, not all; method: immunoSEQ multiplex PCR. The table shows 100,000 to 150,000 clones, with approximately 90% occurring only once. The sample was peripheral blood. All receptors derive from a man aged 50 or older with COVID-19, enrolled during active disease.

CDR3: CASSQGGRARETQYF. In nucleotides, the CDR3 is TGTGCCAGCAGCCAAGGAGGGAGGGCCCGGGAGACCCAGTACTTC. The V call is TRBV14, the J call TRBJ2-5; 7 bases are shared with TRBD2. The V segment lost 1 base and the J segment 5 bases; nucleotides outside the gene matches: 7. CDR1 and CDR2 from the germline V gene are SGHDN and FVKESK. This CDR3 has 15 residues.

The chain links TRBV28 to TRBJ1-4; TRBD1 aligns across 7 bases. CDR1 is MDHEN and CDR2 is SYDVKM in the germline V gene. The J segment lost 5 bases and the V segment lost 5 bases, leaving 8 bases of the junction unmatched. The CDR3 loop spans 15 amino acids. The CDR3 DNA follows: TGTGCCAGCAGTCCCCGACAGGGAGGAAATGAAAAACTGTTTTTT. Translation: CASSPRQGGNEKLFF.

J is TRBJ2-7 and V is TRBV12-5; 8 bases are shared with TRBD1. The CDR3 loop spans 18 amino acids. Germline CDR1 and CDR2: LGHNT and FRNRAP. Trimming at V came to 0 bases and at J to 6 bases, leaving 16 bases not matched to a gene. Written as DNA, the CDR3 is TGTGCTAGTGGTTTGGTATATTCCCTTGTGACAGGGGAAAGCGAGCAGTACGTC. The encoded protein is CASGLVYSLVTGESEQYV.

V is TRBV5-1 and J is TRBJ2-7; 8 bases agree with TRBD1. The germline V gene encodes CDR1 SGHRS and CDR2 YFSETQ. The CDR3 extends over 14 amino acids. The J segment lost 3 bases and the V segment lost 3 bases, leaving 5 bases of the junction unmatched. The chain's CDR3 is CASSSGTGNYEQYF. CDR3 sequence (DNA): TGCGCCAGCAGCTCGGGGACAGGCAACTACGAGCAGTACTTC. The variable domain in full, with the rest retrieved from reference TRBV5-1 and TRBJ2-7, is KAGVTQTPRYLIKTRGQQVTLSCSPISGHRSVSWYQQTPGQGLQFLFEYFSETQRNKGNFPGRFSGRQFSNSRSEMNVSTLELGDSALYLCASSSGTGNYEQYFGPGTRLTVT.

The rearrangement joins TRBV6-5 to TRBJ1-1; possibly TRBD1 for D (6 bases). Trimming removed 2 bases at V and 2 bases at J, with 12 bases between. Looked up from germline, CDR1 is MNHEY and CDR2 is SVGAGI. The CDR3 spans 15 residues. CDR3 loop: CASSYGDTQNTEAFF. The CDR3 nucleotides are TGTGCCAGCAGTTACGGGGACACACAAAACACTGAAGCTTTCTTT.

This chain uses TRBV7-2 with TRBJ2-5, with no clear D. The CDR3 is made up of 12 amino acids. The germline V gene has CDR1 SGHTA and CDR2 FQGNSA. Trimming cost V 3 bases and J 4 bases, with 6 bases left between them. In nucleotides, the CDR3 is TGTGCCAGCAGCTTTTCCGTAGAGACCCAGTACTTC. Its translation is CASSFSVETQYF.

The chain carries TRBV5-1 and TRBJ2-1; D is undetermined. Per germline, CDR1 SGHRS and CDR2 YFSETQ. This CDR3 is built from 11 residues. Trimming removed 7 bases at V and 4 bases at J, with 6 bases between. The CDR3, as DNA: TGCGCCAGCTACGGGTACAATGAGCAGTTCTTC. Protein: CASYGYNEQFF.

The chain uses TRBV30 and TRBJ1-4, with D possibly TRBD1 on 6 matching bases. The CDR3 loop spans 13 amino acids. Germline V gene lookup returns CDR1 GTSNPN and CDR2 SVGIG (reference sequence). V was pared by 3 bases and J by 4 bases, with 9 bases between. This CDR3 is CAWRWGRNEKLFF. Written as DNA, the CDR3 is TGTGCCTGGAGATGGGGGCGTAATGAAAAACTGTTTTTT.

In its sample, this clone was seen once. The CDR3 reads CASSPHEEGEQYF. For the CDR3, the DNA is TGTGCCAGCAGCCCCCACGAGGAGGGTGAGCAGTACTTC. The chain combines TRBV11-1 with TRBJ2-7, with a weak D call TRBD2 (6 bases). The length of the CDR3 is 13 residues. V lost 5 bases to trimming and J lost 7 bases, with 15 bases between them. CDR1 is SGHAT and CDR2 is FQDESV in the germline V gene (reference sequence).

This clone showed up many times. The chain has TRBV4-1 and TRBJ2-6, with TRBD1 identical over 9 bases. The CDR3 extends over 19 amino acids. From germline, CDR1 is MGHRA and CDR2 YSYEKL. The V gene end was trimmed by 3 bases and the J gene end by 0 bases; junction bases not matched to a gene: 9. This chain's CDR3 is CASSQFAGTGISGANVLTF. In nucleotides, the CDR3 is TGCGCCAGCAGCCAGTTTGCCGGGACAGGGATCTCTGGGGCCAACGTCCTGACTTTC.

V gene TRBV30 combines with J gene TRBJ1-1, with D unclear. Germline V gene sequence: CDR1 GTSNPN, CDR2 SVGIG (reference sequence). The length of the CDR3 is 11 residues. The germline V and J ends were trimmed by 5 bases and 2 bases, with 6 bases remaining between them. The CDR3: CAWADNTEAFF. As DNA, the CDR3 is TGTGCCTGGGCAGATAACACTGAAGCTTTCTTT.

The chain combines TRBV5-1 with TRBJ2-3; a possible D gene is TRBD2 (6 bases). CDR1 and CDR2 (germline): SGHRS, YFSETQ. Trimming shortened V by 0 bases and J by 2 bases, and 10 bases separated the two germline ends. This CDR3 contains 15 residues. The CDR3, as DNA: TGCGCCAGCAGCTTGGTGGCGGGACTCACAGATACGCAGTATTTT. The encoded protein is CASSLVAGLTDTQYF.

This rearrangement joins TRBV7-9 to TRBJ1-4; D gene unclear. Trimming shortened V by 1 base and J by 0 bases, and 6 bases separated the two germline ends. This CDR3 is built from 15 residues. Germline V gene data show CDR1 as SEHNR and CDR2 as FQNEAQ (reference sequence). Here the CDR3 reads CASSLGAATNEKLFF. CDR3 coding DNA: TGTGCCAGCAGCTTAGGGGCAGCAACTAATGAAAAACTGTTTTTT.

In nucleotides, the CDR3 is TGCGCCAGCAGCCAAGCTGGGGGGAGGGGATCTCAAGAGACCCAGTACTTC. Translation: CASSQAGGRGSQETQYF. This chain joins TRBV4-1 and TRBJ2-5; TRBD2 agrees at 7 bases. Germline values: CDR1 MGHRA, CDR2 YSYEKL. Trimming at V came to 1 base and at J to 2 bases, leaving 10 bases not matched to a gene. This CDR3 comprises 17 residues.

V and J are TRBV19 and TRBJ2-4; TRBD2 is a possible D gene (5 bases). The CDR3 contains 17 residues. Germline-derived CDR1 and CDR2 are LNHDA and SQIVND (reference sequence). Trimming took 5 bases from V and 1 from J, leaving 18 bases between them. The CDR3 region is CASSPGVGTVAKNIQYF. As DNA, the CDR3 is TGTGCCAGTAGTCCCGGGGTAGGAACCGTGGCCAAAAACATTCAGTACTTC. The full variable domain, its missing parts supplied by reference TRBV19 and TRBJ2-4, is DGGITQSPKYLFRKEGQNVTLSCEQNLNHDAMYWYRQDPGQGLRLIYYSQIVNDFQKGDIAEGYSVSREKKESFPLTVTSAQKNPTAFYLCASSPGVGTVAKNIQYFGAGTRLSVL.

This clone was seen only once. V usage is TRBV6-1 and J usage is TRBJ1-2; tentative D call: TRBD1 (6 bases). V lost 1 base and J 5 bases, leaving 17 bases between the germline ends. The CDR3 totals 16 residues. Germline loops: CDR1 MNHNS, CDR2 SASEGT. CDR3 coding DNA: TGTGCCAGCAGTGAAGGAGGACAGAACGGTCGATATGGCTACACCTTC. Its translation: CASSEGGQNGRYGYTF.

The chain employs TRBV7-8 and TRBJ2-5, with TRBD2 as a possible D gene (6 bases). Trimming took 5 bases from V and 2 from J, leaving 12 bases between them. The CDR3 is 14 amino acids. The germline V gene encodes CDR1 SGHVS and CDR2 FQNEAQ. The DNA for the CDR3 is TGTGCCAGCAGCACACGGGACTCACAAGAGACCCAGTACTTC. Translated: CASSTRDSQETQYF.

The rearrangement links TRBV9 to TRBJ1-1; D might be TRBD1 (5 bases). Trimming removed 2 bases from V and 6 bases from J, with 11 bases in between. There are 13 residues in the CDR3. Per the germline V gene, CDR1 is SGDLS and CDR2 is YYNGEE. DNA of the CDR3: TGTGCCAGCAGCGTCGTGACAGTGCCTGAAGCTTTCTTT. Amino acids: CASSVVTVPEAFF.

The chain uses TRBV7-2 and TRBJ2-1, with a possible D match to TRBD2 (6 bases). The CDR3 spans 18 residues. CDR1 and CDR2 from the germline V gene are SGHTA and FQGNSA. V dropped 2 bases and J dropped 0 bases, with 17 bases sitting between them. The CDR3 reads CASSLRILATSSYNEQFF. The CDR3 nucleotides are TGTGCCAGCAGCTTACGGATACTAGCTACGAGCTCCTACAATGAGCAGTTCTTC.

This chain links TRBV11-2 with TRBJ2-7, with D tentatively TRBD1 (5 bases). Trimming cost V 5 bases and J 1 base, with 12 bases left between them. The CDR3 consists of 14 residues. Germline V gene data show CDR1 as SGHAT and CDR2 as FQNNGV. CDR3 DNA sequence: TGTGCCAGCAGCCGGGTAGGGGCTTCCTACGAGCAGTACGTC. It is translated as CASSRVGASYEQYV.

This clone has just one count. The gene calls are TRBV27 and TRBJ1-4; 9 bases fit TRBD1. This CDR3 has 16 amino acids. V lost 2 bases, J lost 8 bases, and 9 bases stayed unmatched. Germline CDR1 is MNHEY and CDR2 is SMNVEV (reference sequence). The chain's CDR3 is CASSLDHGTGIEKLFF. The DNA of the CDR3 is TGTGCCAGCAGTTTAGACCACGGGACAGGGATAGAAAAACTGTTTTTT.

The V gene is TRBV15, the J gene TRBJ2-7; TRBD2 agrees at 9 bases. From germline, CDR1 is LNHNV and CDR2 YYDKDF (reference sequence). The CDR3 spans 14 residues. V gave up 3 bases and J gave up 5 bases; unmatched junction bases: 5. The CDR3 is CATSRGLATDEQYF. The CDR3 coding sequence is TGTGCCACCAGCAGGGGACTAGCCACCGACGAGCAGTACTTC.

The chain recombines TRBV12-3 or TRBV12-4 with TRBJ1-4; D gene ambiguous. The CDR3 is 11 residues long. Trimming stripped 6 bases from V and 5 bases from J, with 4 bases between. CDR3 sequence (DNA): TGTGCCAGCAGCCTAAATGAAAAACTGTTTTTT. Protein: CASSLNEKLFF.

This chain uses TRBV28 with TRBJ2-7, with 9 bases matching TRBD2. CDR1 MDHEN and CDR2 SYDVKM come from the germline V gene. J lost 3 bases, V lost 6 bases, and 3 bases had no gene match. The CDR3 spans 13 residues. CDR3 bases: TGTGCCAGCAGGACTAGCGGCCTCTACGAGCAGTACTTC. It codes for CASRTSGLYEQYF.

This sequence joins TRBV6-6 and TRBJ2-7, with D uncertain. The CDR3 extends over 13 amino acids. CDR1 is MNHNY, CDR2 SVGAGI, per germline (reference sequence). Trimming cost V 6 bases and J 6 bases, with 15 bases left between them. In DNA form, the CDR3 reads TGTGCCAGCAGCCCCCTTATGTTGGCCGAGCAGTACGTC. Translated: CASSPLMLAEQYV.